Listed below are T cell receptor beta chains from one sample, sequenced in a study of post-analysis software for immune sequencing data. TCRdb re-called the PCR reads with MiXCR, one entry per CDR3 protein. The table includes hundreds of thousands of distinct CDR3 sequences, around 64% detected once. The specimen sequenced was blood. These receptors were obtained from a girl aged 2 to 10 with multiple sclerosis. CDR3s include the opening cysteine and the closing phenylalanine or tryptophan. A D gene is named only where the DNA matches it firmly. Size is stated for part of the rows, as once, few or many counts, or as a class when the clone is expanded.

>TRBD1|TRBV6-1|TRBJ2-6|NA
CASRGTGVFSGANVLTF
TGTGCCAGCAGGGGGACAGGAGTTTTCTCTGGGGCCAACGTCCTGACTTTC
>NA|TRBV29-1|TRBJ2-1|NA
CSAEGGAGEQFF
TGCAGCGCCGAGGGGGGCGCGGGAGAGCAGTTCTTC
>NA|TRBV21-1|TRBJ2-1|NA
CAERGTDRVNEQFF
TGTGCCGAAAGGGGGACCGACCGGGTTAATGAGCAGTTCTTC
>TRBD1|TRBV12-3/TRBV12-4|TRBJ1-5|once
CASSPLQGKGVQPQHF
TGTGCCAGCAGTCCGTTACAGGGGAAGGGCGTTCAGCCCCAGCATTTT
>NA|TRBV4-1|TRBJ2-3|NA
CASSQDQGSEITQYF
TGCGCCAGCAGCCAAGATCAGGGGAGCGAGATTACGCAGTATTTT
>TRBD2|TRBV6-2/TRBV6-3|TRBJ2-3|NA
CASSYSTSGDSTDTQYF
TGTGCCAGCAGTTACTCGACTAGCGGGGACAGCACAGATACGCAGTATTTT
>NA|TRBV7-3|TRBJ2-3|few
CASSTGRAETQYF
TGTGCCAGCAGCACCGGACGAGCTGAGACGCAGTATTTT
>NA|TRBV10-3|TRBJ2-1|NA
CAIKRGLLNEQFF
TGTGCCATCAAGAGGGGACTCCTCAATGAGCAGTTCTTC
>TRBD2|TRBV19|TRBJ2-1|NA
CASRSGRAPSNEQFF
TGTGCCAGCCGGAGCGGGAGGGCCCCCTCCAATGAGCAGTTCTTC
>NA|TRBV3-1|TRBJ1-5|NA
CASSRATGRNQPQHF
TGTGCCAGCAGCCGAGCGACAGGAAGGAATCAGCCCCAGCATTTT
>TRBD2|TRBV20-1|TRBJ2-1|NA
CSAMRLADPTEQFF
TGCAGTGCTATGCGACTAGCGGACCCTACTGAGCAGTTCTTC
>NA|TRBV12-3/TRBV12-4|TRBJ2-6|NA
CATRREGANVLTF
TGTGCCACCCGTAGGGAGGGGGCCAACGTCCTGACTTTC
>NA|TRBV20-1|TRBJ1-5|NA
CSARAGENQPQHF
TGCAGTGCTAGAGCGGGGGAGAATCAGCCCCAGCATTTT
>NA|TRBV20-1|TRBJ2-3|NA
CSARHRLGLSGGTDTQYF
TGCAGTGCTAGACACCGTCTAGGCCTTAGCGGCGGCACAGATACGCAGTATTTT
>NA|TRBV6-1|TRBJ2-5|NA
CASSDRTYGGTQYF
TGTGCCAGCAGTGACCGGACATACGGTGGGACCCAGTACTTC
>TRBD2|TRBV2|TRBJ2-7|once
CASLGGSGTSGSYEQYF
TGTGCCAGCTTAGGGGGGTCCGGGACTAGCGGCTCCTACGAGCAGTACTTC
>TRBD2|TRBV20-1|TRBJ2-5|NA
CSARPCEREYETQYF
TGCAGTGCTAGGCCCTGCGAGCGGGAGTACGAGACCCAGTACTTC
>NA|TRBV5-1|TRBJ2-1|NA
CASSWVPILPRGNEQFF
TGCGCCAGCAGCTGGGTCCCTATCTTACCGAGGGGTAATGAGCAGTTCTTC
>NA|TRBV29-1|TRBJ2-3|NA
CSFQGSTDTQYF
TGCAGCTTCCAAGGTAGCACAGATACGCAGTATTTT
>NA|TRBV27|TRBJ1-1|few
CASSFGWGSEAFF
TGTGCCAGCAGTTTCGGGTGGGGGTCTGAAGCTTTCTTT
>NA|TRBV29-1|TRBJ2-3|few
CSVRPTDTQYF
TGCAGCGTGCGCCCCACAGATACGCAGTATTTT
>NA|TRBV19|TRBJ1-4|once
CASSNSATNEKLFF
TGTGCCAGTAGTAACAGTGCTACTAATGAAAAACTGTTTTTT
>NA|TRBV11-2|TRBJ2-1|NA
CASSYSGGQPYNEQFF
TGTGCCAGCAGCTACTCCGGGGGACAGCCCTACAATGAGCAGTTCTTC
>NA|TRBV29-1|TRBJ2-3|NA
CSVDGTLADTQYF
TGCAGCGTTGACGGGACCCTAGCAGATACGCAGTATTTT
>NA|TRBV6-5|TRBJ1-1|NA
CASSYSTPGLTEAFF
TGTGCCAGCAGTTACTCGACCCCAGGGCTCACTGAAGCTTTCTTT
>NA|TRBV20-1|TRBJ2-1|NA
CSARRASYNEQFF
TGCAGTGCTAGACGGGCCTCCTACAATGAGCAGTTCTTC
>TRBD1|TRBV20-1|TRBJ2-7|NA
CSARSGQGAREQYF
TGCAGTGCTAGATCGGGACAGGGGGCGAGGGAGCAGTACTTC
>NA|TRBV5-1|TRBJ2-1|few
CASGTGYNEQFF
TGTGCCAGCGGGACAGGCTACAATGAGCAGTTCTTC
>NA|TRBV28|TRBJ2-3|few
CASSRFSVTDTQYF
TGTGCCAGCAGCCGGTTCTCCGTGACAGATACGCAGTATTTT
>NA|TRBV2|TRBJ2-5|few
CASSERVETQYF
TGTGCCAGCAGTGAACGCGTCGAGACCCAGTACTTC
>NA|TRBV20-1|TRBJ2-3|NA
CSARGRAGPTDTQYF
TGCAGTGCTAGGGGTCGGGCAGGGCCCACAGATACGCAGTATTTT
>NA|TRBV12-3/TRBV12-4|TRBJ1-2|few
CASSFNRMEGYTF
TGTGCCAGCAGTTTTAATAGAATGGAAGGCTACACCTTC
>NA|TRBV4-3|TRBJ2-1|few
CASSQLRWGYNEQFF
TGCGCCAGCAGCCAATTGAGATGGGGGTACAATGAGCAGTTCTTC
>NA|TRBV20-1|TRBJ2-1|NA
CSAGRRSYNEQFF
TGCAGTGCGGGCAGGCGGTCTTACAATGAGCAGTTCTTC
>NA|TRBV4-1|TRBJ2-1|once
CASSQIPGLGSNEQFF
TGCGCCAGCAGCCAGATCCCGGGGCTAGGGTCTAATGAGCAGTTCTTC
>NA|TRBV11-2|TRBJ2-7|NA
CASSLDDYSYEQYF
TGTGCCAGCAGCTTAGATGATTACAGTTACGAGCAGTACTTC
>NA|TRBV7-6|TRBJ2-3|NA
CASSSDIGTSTDTQYF
TGTGCCAGCAGCTCAGACATCGGGACTAGCACAGATACGCAGTATTTT
>TRBD2|TRBV5-1|TRBJ2-1|few
CASSVSGTIHEQFF
TGCGCCAGCAGCGTTTCCGGGACTATCCATGAGCAGTTCTTC
>NA|TRBV5-5|TRBJ2-3|NA
CASTHRRAISTDTQYF
TGTGCCAGCACTCACAGAAGGGCTATAAGCACAGATACGCAGTATTTT
>NA|TRBV5-6|TRBJ2-1|NA
CAHPILAGALPYNEQFF
TGTGCCCATCCTATCCTGGCGGGGGCCCTTCCTTACAATGAGCAGTTCTTC
>TRBD1|TRBV25-1|TRBJ2-5|NA
CASRDRGGTQYF
TGTGCCAGCCGGGACAGGGGGGGGACCCAGTACTTC
>NA|TRBV6-5|TRBJ1-1|few
CASSERDRSTEAFF
TGTGCCAGCAGTGAACGGGACCGTTCAACTGAAGCTTTCTTT
>TRBD1|TRBV27|TRBJ2-5|NA
CASSPLGQGGWQQYF
TGTGCCAGCAGTCCCCTCGGACAGGGGGGGTGGCAGCAGTACTTC
>TRBD2|TRBV12-3/TRBV12-4|TRBJ2-1|once
CASSHGTRDNHEQSF
TGTGCCAGCAGTCACGGGACTAGAGATAACCATGAGCAGTCCTTC
>NA|TRBV11-2|TRBJ2-5|few
CASSFGALQETQYF
TGTGCCAGCAGCTTCGGGGCACTTCAAGAGACCCAGTACTTC
>NA|TRBV5-6|TRBJ1-5|NA
CASSLKGNQPQHF
TGTGCCAGCAGCTTGAAGGGGAATCAGCCCCAGCATTTT
>TRBD2|TRBV29-1|TRBJ2-5|NA
CSVKAGGLLETQYF
TGCAGCGTGAAAGCGGGAGGGCTCTTAGAGACCCAGTACTTC
>NA|TRBV6-5|TRBJ2-3|NA
CASSYGGDTDTQYF
TGTGCCAGCAGTTACGGAGGGGACACAGATACGCAGTATTTT
>NA|TRBV29-1|TRBJ1-2|few
CSVVGGQDGYTF
TGCAGCGTTGTCGGGGGGCAGGATGGCTACACCTTC
>NA|TRBV24-1|TRBJ2-3|NA
CATSVGQASTDTQYF
TGTGCCACCAGTGTGGGTCAAGCTAGCACAGATACGCAGTATTTT
>TRBD1|TRBV20-1|TRBJ2-5|NA
CSATDRTGGRETQYF
TGCAGTGCTACTGACCGGACAGGGGGCAGAGAGACCCAGTACTTC